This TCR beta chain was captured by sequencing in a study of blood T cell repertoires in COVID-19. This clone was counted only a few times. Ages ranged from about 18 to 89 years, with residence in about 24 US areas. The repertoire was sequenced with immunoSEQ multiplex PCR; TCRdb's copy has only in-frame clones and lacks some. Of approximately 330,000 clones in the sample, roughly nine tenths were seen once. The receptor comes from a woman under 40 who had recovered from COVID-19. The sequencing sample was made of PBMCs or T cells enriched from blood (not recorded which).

CDR3 sequence: CASSEGTAPYGYTF. For the CDR3, the DNA is TGTGCCAGCAGCGAGGGGACAGCACCTTATGGCTACACCTTC. This chain uses TRBV28 with TRBJ1-2, with 7 nucleotides matching TRBD1. CDR1 is MDHEN and CDR2 is SYDVKM in the germline V gene. V lost 6 bases to trimming and J lost 5 bases; unmatched junction nucleotides: 9. The CDR3 consists of 14 residues.